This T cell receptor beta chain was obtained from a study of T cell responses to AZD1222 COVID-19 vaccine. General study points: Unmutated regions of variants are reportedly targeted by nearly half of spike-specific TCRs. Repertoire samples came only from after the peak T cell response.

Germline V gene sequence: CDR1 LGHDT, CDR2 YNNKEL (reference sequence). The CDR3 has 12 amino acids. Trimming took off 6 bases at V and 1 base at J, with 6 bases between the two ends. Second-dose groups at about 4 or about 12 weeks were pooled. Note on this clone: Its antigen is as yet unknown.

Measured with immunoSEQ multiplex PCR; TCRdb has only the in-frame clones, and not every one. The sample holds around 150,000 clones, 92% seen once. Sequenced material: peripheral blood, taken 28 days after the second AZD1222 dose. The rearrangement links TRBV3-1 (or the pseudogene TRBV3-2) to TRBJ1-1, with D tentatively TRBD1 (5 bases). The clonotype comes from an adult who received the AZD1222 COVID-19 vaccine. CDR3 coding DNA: TGTGCCAGCAGGGGGCCGAACACTGAAGCTTTCTTT. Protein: CASRGPNTEAFF.